This TCR beta chain was obtained from a study of blood T cell repertoires in COVID-19. Study-wide context: Two negative PCRs, clearance, or symptom resolution characterized the recovered Cohort 3 donors. There were acute and convalescent COVID-19 samples, and they came from the United States, Italy and Spain.

The V segment lost 3 bases and the J segment 5 bases; nucleotides outside the gene matches: 6. This CDR3 contains 14 residues. Germline CDR1 reads SQVTM; CDR2 reads ANQGSEA. Participants were placed into cohorts based on the clinical history they reported. Authors' methods: The authors estimated nucleated cell counts from reference gene primer amplification. Generated by immunoSEQ multiplex PCR, the TCRdb table keeps only in-frame clones and is missing some. The V and J calls and clone size were taken over from that table, and D and trimming were inferred from the DNA. The repertoire includes more than 200,000 clones, around 90% of them detected once, and more than 7% sits in the top ten.

The V and J genes are TRBV29-1 and TRBJ2-1; 8 bases are shared with TRBD1. Sequences were obtained from PBMCs or T cells enriched from blood (not recorded which). The origin of this receptor is a man aged 25 to 45 in a cohort exposed to, infected with or recovered from COVID-19 (not recorded which). CDR3 amino acids: CSVDVGQGNNEQFF. CDR3 DNA: TGCAGCGTTGATGTTGGACAGGGAAACAATGAGCAGTTCTTC.